The 13 T cell receptor beta chains given below trace back to one sample, sequenced in a study of human T cells and chemical hapten exposure. Time point given: patch test 1, 2 weeks after DPC sensitization. Documented treatment: therapeutic diphenylcyclopropenone sensitization with weekly scalp DPC. TCRdb processed the RACE reads anew with MiXCR; each CDR3 protein has one entry. The sample lists 80,000 to 100,000 distinct CDR3 sequences, 7% to 8% occurring once. Sequences were derived from whole blood, sampled in connection with sensitization to the hapten diphenylcyclopropenone (DPC). Every receptor here comes from a woman aged 25 to 45 with alopecia areata. Some clones in this sample may be carry-over from other donors' samples.

This clonotype was counted a few times. This rearrangement joins TRBV28 to TRBJ2-7; no reliable D call. Germline V gene sequence: CDR1 MDHEN, CDR2 SYDVKM. The CDR3 totals 16 residues. Trimming left V 3 bases short and J 4 bases short, with 19 bases between. CDR3 nucleotides: TGTGCCAGCAGTTTTAGCCGGAAAGGTACCCCTTACGAGCAGTACTTC. It is translated as CASSFSRKGTPYEQYF.

A few counts support this clonotype. The chain is built from TRBV20-1 and TRBJ1-2, with TRBD1 identical over 7 bases. Germline CDR1 and CDR2: DFQATT and SNEGSKA (reference sequence). This CDR3 comprises 14 residues. V gave up 5 bases and J gave up 4 bases; unmatched junction bases: 10. The CDR3 nucleotides are TGCAGTGCTGTAGACCAGGGGGGCCGCTATGGCTACACCTTC. Translation: CSAVDQGGRYGYTF.

This clonotype was picked up many times. This chain joins TRBV7-9 and TRBJ2-7; TRBD1 might be the D (6 bases). The CDR3 spans 14 residues. Germline V gene lookup returns CDR1 SEHNR and CDR2 FQNEAQ (reference sequence). Trimming shortened V by 7 bases and J by 4 bases, and 17 bases separated the two germline ends. The CDR3 reads CASINGTTFYEQYF. The CDR3 DNA reads TGTGCCAGCATAAACGGGACAACTTTTTACGAGCAGTACTTC.

This clonotype came up a few times. The chain links TRBV18 to TRBJ2-3, with D unresolved. The germline CDR1 and CDR2 sequences are KGHSH and LQKENI. Trimming pared 2 bases from V and 2 bases from J, leaving 11 bases between. The CDR3 has 15 residues. The CDR3 DNA sequence: TGTGCCAGCTCACCAAGTCCCGGATTCACAGATACGCAGTATTTT. Its protein is CASSPSPGFTDTQYF.

The chain uses TRBV27 and TRBJ1-1; 10 nucleotides match TRBD1. The CDR3 spans 15 residues. CDR1 is MNHEY and CDR2 is SMNVEV in the germline V gene (reference sequence). With 7 bases clipped from V and 6 bases from J, the junction kept 11 bases outside the gene matches. The CDR3 region is CASTRTGGTGAEAFF. Written as DNA, the CDR3 is TGTGCCAGCACCAGAACCGGAGGGACAGGGGCTGAAGCTTTCTTT.

The table lists this clonotype with many counts. The chain uses TRBV7-9 and TRBJ1-1, with D uncertain. Germline assignment: CDR1 SEHNR and CDR2 FQNEAQ (reference sequence). This CDR3 is 13 amino acids long. V was cut by 1 base and J by 1 base, with 4 bases left in between. CDR3 nucleotide sequence: TGTGCCAGCAGCTTAGGTACGAACACTGAAGCTTTCTTT. It specifies CASSLGTNTEAFF.

This clonotype showed up just a few times. The chain links TRBV6-1 to TRBJ2-5; D unclear. V was trimmed by 4 bases and J by 5 bases, leaving 17 bases between them. Germline values: CDR1 MNHNS, CDR2 SASEGT. This CDR3 comprises 15 residues. The CDR3 here is CASSGSWLSRETQYF. In DNA, the CDR3 is TGTGCCAGCAGTGGGAGCTGGCTGTCTAGGGAGACCCAGTACTTC.

This clonotype was detected a few times. The rearrangement links TRBV30 to TRBJ2-1, with D perhaps matching TRBD1 (6 bases). Germline V CDR1 and CDR2: GTSNPN, SVGIG (reference sequence). V was trimmed by 0 bases and J by 7 bases, leaving 16 bases between them. The CDR3 has 15 amino acids. CDR3 sequence (DNA): TGTGCCTGGAGTGTATCGTTGTCTAGGGGGAATGAGCAGTTCTTC. It yields the protein CAWSVSLSRGNEQFF.

The chain couples TRBV18 to TRBJ2-1; TRBD1 agrees at 7 bases. Germline loops: CDR1 KGHSH, CDR2 LQKENI. Trimming removed 5 bases from V and 2 bases from J; junction bases left unmatched: 3. The length of the CDR3 is 14 residues. This CDR3 is CASSGTAAYNEQFF. The CDR3 coding sequence is TGTGCCAGCTCAGGGACAGCAGCCTACAATGAGCAGTTCTTC.

This rearrangement joins TRBV18 to TRBJ1-1, with 7 positions matching TRBD1. Germline values: CDR1 KGHSH, CDR2 LQKENI. V dropped 4 bases and J dropped 5; count of bases not matched to a gene: 10. There are 15 residues in the CDR3. For the CDR3, the DNA is TGTGCCAGCTCACTGTCGGACAGGTCAGGGACTGAAGCTTTCTTT. Translated: CASSLSDRSGTEAFF.

This clonotype has a handful of counts. The chain is built from TRBV5-1 and TRBJ1-1; D may be TRBD1 (6 bases). Trimming took off 0 bases at V and 5 bases at J, with 14 bases between the two ends. The CDR3 runs 15 residues. CDR1 is SGHRS, CDR2 YFSETQ, per germline. CDR3 in amino acids: CASSLAGGRGTEAFF. The CDR3 DNA follows: TGCGCCAGCAGCTTGGCCGGGGGGCGAGGGACTGAAGCTTTCTTT.

This clonotype has ten or more counts. The V and J genes are TRBV6-6 and TRBJ2-7, with TRBD1 identical over 7 bases. The CDR3 has 14 residues. V lost 6 bases and J lost 0; bases outside the gene matches: 5. Germline V gene lookup returns CDR1 MNHNY and CDR2 SVGAGI (reference sequence). The CDR3 DNA is TGTGCCAGCAGCGGGACAGCTCTCTCCTACGAGCAGTACTTC. It translates to CASSGTALSYEQYF.

The sample holds a few counts of this clonotype. The V call is TRBV5-1, the J call TRBJ1-5; unclear D gene. V was clipped by 0 bases and J by 11 bases, with 12 bases between them. Per the germline V gene, CDR1 is SGHRS and CDR2 is YFSETQ. The CDR3 consists of 13 residues. DNA for the CDR3: TGCGCCAGCAGCTTGGATGGGGTTGGGTCCCAGCATTTT. Its protein product is CASSLDGVGSQHF.